Listed here is a single T cell receptor beta chain. Its antigen target is currently unknown. No base quality values were provided; no much bigger clone lies one nucleotide off. The data belong to a study of T cell responses to AZD1222 COVID-19 vaccine (dated by TCRdb to about 2021). Regarding the research as a whole: A total of 233 trial participants underwent TCR sequencing, of whom approximately 210 received two doses of AZD1222 and around 25 received two doses of the MenACWY control vaccine. Trial participants were enrolled by age into subgroups of 18-55, 56-69 and 70-plus years, and roughly 150, 30 and 60 TCR-sequenced participants, respectively, were included in these subgroups.

The CDR3 regions of human TCRbeta chains were analyzed by immunosequencing. The original pipeline was this. TCRs in the repertoires were matched against a reference library of SARS-CoV-2-specific TCRs that had been generated with the MIRA antigen-specificity platform. Breadth was defined as the fraction of unique TCRs that were SARS-CoV-2-associated. Depth was defined as the fraction of total T cells that were SARS-CoV-2-associated. Each spike-specific TCR was assigned to its reactive spike region and to a CD4 or CD8 class using the MIRA data. Log10-transformed breadth and depth values were compared by one-way ANOVA with Sidak's multiple comparisons tests. TCRdb mirrors the immuneACCESS table, restricted to in-frame sequences. Some clones are absent from its copies; in checked studies, under half trace to an unresolved V gene, and the reason for the others is unknown. V and J calls plus clone size are reproduced from that table; the DNA served to infer D and trimming. Counted in this sample were approximately 190,000 clones; more than 80% of them appeared once. The ten top clones hold 3.6% of the sample.

Paper-wide results and their limitations: Vaccine-associated CD4 TCRs spanned the whole spike protein, with dominant responses in regions 160-218 and 743-854. Conclusions about previously exposed vaccinees are limited because only six or seven AZD1222 recipients were SARS-CoV-2 seropositive at baseline. No day 14 peak-response samples were available, so repertoires were characterized only after the peak T cell response. In the small 56-69-year group, the increase in depth fell short of significance, most likely because of low power. Participants were mostly white British and included more females than males, and it was suggested by the authors that clonal diversity may have been underestimated. Epitopes outside the regions mutated in the B.1.351 and B.1.1.7 variants were reportedly recognized by nearly half of the unique spike-specific TCRs. A significant rise in spike-specific TCR breadth and depth was observed after two AZD1222 doses relative to day 0 and relative to MenACWY recipients.

The time point label, as the study defines it: about 28 days (+/-7) after the second vaccine dose. This sample's treatment or condition label indicates: meningococcal conjugate vaccine given as trial control. The vaccinee samples were drawn from two UK trials, COV001 and COV002, one of which was a single-blind randomized controlled phase 2/3 trial testing AZD1222 (ChAdOx1 nCoV-19) in healthy adults. Trial participant PBMC samples were collected at day 0 and day 28 after the second dose for TCRbeta chain sequencing. CDR1 SGHKS and CDR2 YYEKEE were looked up in the germline V gene (reference sequence). V is pared back by 2 bases and J by 8 bases, with 14 bases lying between the germline termini. Its CDR3 holds 14 amino acids, cysteine through phenylalanine. This entry keeps only the CDR3 DNA: 42 bases, framed from base 1.

The clonotype was recovered from an adult who received the MenACWY meningococcal vaccine as a control. The input for sequencing was peripheral blood, taken 28 days after the second dose of the MenACWY control vaccine. Rearrangement joined TRBV5-5 to TRBJ2-1; no D gene call is confident. The DNA sequence is as follows: TGTGCCAGCAGCTTTAGATGGGGTCGGGATGAGCAGTTCTTC. The encoded protein is CASSFRWGRDEQFF. Full variable domain (CDR3 extended with the reference TRBV5-5 and TRBJ2-1 proteins): DAGVTQSPTHLIKTRGQQVTLRCSPISGHKSVSWYQQVLGQGPQFIFQYYEKEERGRGNFPDRFSARQFPNYSSELNVNALLLGDSALYLCASSFRWGRDEQFFGPGTRLTVL.